These 9 T cell receptor beta chains came from one sample sequenced in a study of radiation and T cells in renal cell carcinoma. Time point specified: baseline pretreatment blood. Treatment denoted: 15 Gy SBRT to primary tumor, nephrectomy 4 weeks later. Sequenced by immunoSEQ multiplex PCR; TCRdb stores in-frame clones only, minus some. The table records 150,000 or so clones, 70% to 90% of them present only once. Here the sequenced sample was blood, taken from a patient whose treatment included radiotherapy and nephrectomy. The source of these receptors is a woman between 50 and 59 years old with renal cell carcinoma.

The rearrangement links TRBV4-1 to TRBJ2-7; tentative D call: TRBD1 (5 bases). Trimming cost V 3 bases and J 4 bases, with 13 bases left between them. Looked up from germline, CDR1 is MGHRA and CDR2 is YSYEKL. The CDR3 consists of 14 residues. The CDR3 region is CASSHGAGKYEQYF. The CDR3 region has the DNA TGCGCCAGCAGCCATGGGGCCGGAAAATACGAGCAGTACTTC.

This clone has a single count. The CDR3 nucleotides are TGTGCCAGTAGTTACAGGGGATCTAGCTATGAGCAGTTCTTC. Its translation: CASSYRGSSYEQFF. This chain connects TRBV19 to TRBJ2-1, with 7 nucleotides matching TRBD1. CDR3 length: 14 amino acids. V was clipped by 5 bases and J by 8 bases; unmatched bases: 9. CDR1 and CDR2 from the germline V gene are LNHDA and SQIVND (reference sequence).

The genes are TRBV7-2 and TRBJ2-5, with no clear D. Trimming stripped 5 bases from V and 1 base from J, with 14 bases between. The CDR3 runs to 15 residues. The germline gives CDR1 SGHTA, CDR2 FQGNSA. The CDR3 bases are TGTGCCAGCAGCGTTGTCGGTATTATCCAAGAGACCCAGTACTTC. Its translation: CASSVVGIIQETQYF.

The chain couples TRBV7-2 to TRBJ1-2; TRBD1 matches 8 bases. V trimming: 3 bases; J trimming: 7 bases; junction bases outside the gene matches: 4. The CDR3 has 13 residues. Germline V CDR1 and CDR2: SGHTA, FQGNSA. The CDR3 nucleotides read TGTGCCAGCAGCTTGGACAGGGTGACTGGCTACACCTTC. Residues: CASSLDRVTGYTF.

The chain has TRBV30 and TRBJ1-2, with D maybe TRBD1 (5 bases). CDR3 length equals 13 residues. V dropped 1 base and J dropped 2 bases, with 8 bases sitting between them. In germline, CDR1 is GTSNPN, CDR2 SVGIG (reference sequence). The CDR3 coding sequence is TGTGCCTGGAGTGATGAGGGGAACTATGGCTACACCTTC. Its protein is CAWSDEGNYGYTF.

This clone was counted once. The rearrangement uses TRBV7-2 and TRBJ2-4; a weak D match, TRBD2 (6 bases). The CDR3 extends over 14 amino acids. Germline CDR1 and CDR2: SGHTA and FQGNSA. Trimming cost V 8 bases and J 0 bases, with 11 bases left between them. The CDR3: CASAGRGAKNIQYF. CDR3 nucleotide sequence: TGTGCCAGCGCGGGGCGAGGAGCCAAAAACATTCAGTACTTC.

This clone was recorded a few times. As DNA, the CDR3 is TGTGCCAGCAGCCGGGAGGGGGTCGGCAATCAGCCCCAGCATTTT. Translating gives CASSREGVGNQPQHF. The V gene is TRBV6-5, the J gene TRBJ1-5; TRBD1 is a possible D gene (6 bases). Germline CDR1 MNHEY, CDR2 SVGAGI. The CDR3 consists of 15 residues. Deletions cut 6 bases from V and 2 bases from J, with 14 bases between.

The chain has TRBV19 and TRBJ1-1; 8 bases match TRBD1. CDR1 and CDR2 from the germline V gene are LNHDA and SQIVND (reference sequence). The CDR3 extends over 14 amino acids. The ends lost 8 bases at V and 4 bases at J; junction bases unmatched: 9. CDR3 protein: CASSKDRVGTEAFF. In DNA, the CDR3 is TGTGCCAGTTCAAAGGACAGGGTGGGCACTGAAGCTTTCTTT.

The chain is built from TRBV9 and TRBJ1-3; D not resolved. This CDR3 comprises 14 residues. CDR1 is SGDLS and CDR2 is YYNGEE in the germline V gene. Trimming removed 0 bases from V and 1 base from J, with 5 bases in between. The CDR3 DNA follows: TGTGCCAGCAGCGTAGTGGGGTCTGGAAACACCATATATTTT. Its protein is CASSVVGSGNTIYF.